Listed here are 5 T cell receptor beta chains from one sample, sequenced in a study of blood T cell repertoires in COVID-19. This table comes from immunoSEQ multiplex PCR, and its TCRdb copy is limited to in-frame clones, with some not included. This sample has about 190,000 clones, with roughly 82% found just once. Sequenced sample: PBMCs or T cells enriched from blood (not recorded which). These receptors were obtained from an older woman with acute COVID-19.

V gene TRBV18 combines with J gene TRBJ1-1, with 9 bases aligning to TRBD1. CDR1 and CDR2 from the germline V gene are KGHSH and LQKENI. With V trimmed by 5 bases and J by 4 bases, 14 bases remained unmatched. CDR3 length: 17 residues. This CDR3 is CASSSRKGQGWGTEAFF. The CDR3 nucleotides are TGTGCCAGCTCAAGCAGAAAGGGACAGGGTTGGGGCACTGAAGCTTTCTTT.

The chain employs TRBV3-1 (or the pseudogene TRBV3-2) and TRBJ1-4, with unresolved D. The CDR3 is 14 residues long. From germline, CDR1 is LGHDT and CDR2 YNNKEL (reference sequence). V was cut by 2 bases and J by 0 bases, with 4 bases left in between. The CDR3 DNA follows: TGTGCCAGCAGCCAATCTCCAACTAATGAAAAACTGTTTTTT. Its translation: CASSQSPTNEKLFF.

The CDR3 reads CATSEHDSDQQFF. In nucleotides, the CDR3 is TGTGCCACCAGTGAACACGACAGTGACCAGCAGTTCTTC. The rearrangement uses TRBV24-1 and TRBJ2-1; tentatively, D is TRBD1 (5 bases). V was clipped by 4 bases and J by 11 bases, with 14 bases between them. Germline V gene data show CDR1 as KGHDR and CDR2 as SFDVKD. The CDR3 totals 13 residues.

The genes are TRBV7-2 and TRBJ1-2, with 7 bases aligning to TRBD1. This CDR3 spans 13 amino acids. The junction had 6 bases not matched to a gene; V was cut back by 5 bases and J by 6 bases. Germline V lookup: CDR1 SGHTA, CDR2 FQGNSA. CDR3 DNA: TGTGCCAGCAGCCAGGCAGGGGGTAATGGCTACACCTTC. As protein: CASSQAGGNGYTF.

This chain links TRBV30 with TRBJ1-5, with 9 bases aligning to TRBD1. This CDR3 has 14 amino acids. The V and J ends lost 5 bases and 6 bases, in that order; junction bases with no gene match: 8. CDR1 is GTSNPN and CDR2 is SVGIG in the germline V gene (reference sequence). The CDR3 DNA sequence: TGTGCCTGGTCGACAGGGGGTATTTCTCAGCCCCAGCATTTT. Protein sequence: CAWSTGGISQPQHF.